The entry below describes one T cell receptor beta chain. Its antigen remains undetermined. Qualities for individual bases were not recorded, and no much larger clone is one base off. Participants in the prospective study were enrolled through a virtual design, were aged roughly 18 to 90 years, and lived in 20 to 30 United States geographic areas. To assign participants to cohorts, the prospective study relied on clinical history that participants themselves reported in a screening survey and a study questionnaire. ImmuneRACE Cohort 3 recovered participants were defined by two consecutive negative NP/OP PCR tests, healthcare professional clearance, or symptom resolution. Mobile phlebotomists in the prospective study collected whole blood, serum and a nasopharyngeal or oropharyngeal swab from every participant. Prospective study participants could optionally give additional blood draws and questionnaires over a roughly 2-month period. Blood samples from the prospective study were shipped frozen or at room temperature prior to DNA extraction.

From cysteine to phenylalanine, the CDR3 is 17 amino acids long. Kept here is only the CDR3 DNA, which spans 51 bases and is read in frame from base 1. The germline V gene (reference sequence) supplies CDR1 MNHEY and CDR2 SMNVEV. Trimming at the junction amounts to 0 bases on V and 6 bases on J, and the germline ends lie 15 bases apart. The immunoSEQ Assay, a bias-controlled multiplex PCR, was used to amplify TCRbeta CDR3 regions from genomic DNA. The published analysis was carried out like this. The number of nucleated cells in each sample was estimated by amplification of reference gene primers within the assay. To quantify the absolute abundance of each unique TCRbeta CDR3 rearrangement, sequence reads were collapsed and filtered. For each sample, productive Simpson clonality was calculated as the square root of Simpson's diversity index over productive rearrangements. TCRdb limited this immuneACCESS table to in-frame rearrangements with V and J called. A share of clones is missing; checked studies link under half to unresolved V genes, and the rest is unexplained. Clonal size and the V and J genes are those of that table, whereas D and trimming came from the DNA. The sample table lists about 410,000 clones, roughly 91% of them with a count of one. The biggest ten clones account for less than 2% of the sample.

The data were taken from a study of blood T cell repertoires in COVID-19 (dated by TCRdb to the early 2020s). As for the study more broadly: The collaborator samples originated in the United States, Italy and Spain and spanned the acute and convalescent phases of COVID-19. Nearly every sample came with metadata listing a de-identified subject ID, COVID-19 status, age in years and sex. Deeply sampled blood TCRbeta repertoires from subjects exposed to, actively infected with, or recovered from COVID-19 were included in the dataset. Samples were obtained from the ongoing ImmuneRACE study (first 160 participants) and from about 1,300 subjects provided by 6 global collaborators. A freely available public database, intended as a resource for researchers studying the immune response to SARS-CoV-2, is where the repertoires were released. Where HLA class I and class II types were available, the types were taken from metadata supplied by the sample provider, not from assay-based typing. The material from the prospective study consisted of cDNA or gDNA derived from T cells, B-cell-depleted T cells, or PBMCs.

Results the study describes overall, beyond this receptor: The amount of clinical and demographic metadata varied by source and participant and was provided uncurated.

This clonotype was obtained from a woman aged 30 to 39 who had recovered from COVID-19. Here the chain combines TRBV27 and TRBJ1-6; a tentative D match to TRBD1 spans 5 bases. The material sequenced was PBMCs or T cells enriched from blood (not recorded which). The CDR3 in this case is CASSLSSGGNSNSPLHF. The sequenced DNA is TGTGCCAGCAGTTTATCGAGTGGGGGGAACAGTAATTCACCCCTCCACTTT.